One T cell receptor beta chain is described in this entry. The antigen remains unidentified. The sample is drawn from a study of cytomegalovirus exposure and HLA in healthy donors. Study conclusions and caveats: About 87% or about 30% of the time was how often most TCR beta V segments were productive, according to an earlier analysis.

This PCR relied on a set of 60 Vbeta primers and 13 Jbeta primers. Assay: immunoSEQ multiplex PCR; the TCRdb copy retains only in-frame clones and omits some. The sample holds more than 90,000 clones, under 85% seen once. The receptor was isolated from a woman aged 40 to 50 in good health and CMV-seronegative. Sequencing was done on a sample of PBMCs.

The CDR3 reads CASSDHNSGEQYF. CDR3 DNA sequence: TGCGCCAGCAGTGATCATAACTCTGGCGAGCAGTACTTC. The chain joins TRBV10-1 to TRBJ2-7; D remains unclear. Trimming stripped 3 bases from V and 6 bases from J, with 12 bases between. The CDR3 spans 13 residues. Germline CDR1 and CDR2: WNHNN and SYGVQD (reference sequence).